This T cell receptor beta chain is drawn from a study of T cells in Graves' hyperthyroidism and ophthalmopathy (dated by TCRdb to 2018 to 2020). Turning to the overall study: Peripheral blood samples were taken at the time of initial diagnosis, prior to any treatment. After sampling, hyperthyroidism patients received methimazole starting at 30 mg daily, and ophthalmopathy patients received high-dose intravenous methylprednisolone. A discovery cohort of approximately 97 patients, approximately 44 with Graves' ophthalmopathy and 57 with stable Graves' hyperthyroidism, was used to find distinguishing TCR V-J signatures. TCR Vbeta CDR3 sequencing of 120 to 150 peripheral blood samples (over 40 ophthalmopathy, some 75 hyperthyroidism and approximately 17 progressor patients) is reported in the paper. Prospective prediction of ophthalmopathy was tested in an independent validation cohort consisting of 18 hyperthyroidism patients and about 17 patients who later progressed to ophthalmopathy. The study also compared thyroid tissue and blood T-cell repertoires from five or six Graves' hyperthyroidism patients. For training and testing, the 80 to 100 patients in the discovery cohort were randomly divided in a 7:3 ratio. The research as a whole found: Most expanded thyroid clonotypes (frequency above 0.001) were also detected in blood, a finding suggesting that blood repertoires may reflect thyroid immune responses. A 13 V-J signature model separated ophthalmopathy from stable hyperthyroidism, with over 85% sensitivity and about 81% specificity in cross-validation and 80%/75% in testing. No statistical method was used to set the sample size in advance, and investigators knew the group allocation. In validation, the model predicted progression to ophthalmopathy a median of 6.5 months before onset, with about 67% sensitivity and almost 75% specificity.

The TCR beta CDR3 regions were amplified from the RNA transcripts. For the first round of RT-PCR on the TCR CDR3, the HTBI primer set was used together with the Qiagen OneStep RT-PCR kit. A second multiplex PCR round built the libraries, followed by size selection and purification. Libraries were sequenced paired-end with 100 bp reads on an Illumina HiSeq2000. The authors' pipeline ran thus. SOAPnuke was used to process the raw data, throwing out any read that contained adapters or uncalled bases, had a mean Phred below 15, or lacked an exact constant-primer or identifier match. COPE v1.2.5 was used to merge the high-quality paired reads, and each unique nucleotide sequence was defined as a clonotype. MiTCR v1.1 was used to align the clonotypes against IMGT TRBV, TRBD and TRBJ reference segments. Analysis was restricted to V-J combinations with a frequency above 0.0001, which covered roughly 99% of repertoires. The TCS score was defined as the ratio of F50 (clonal expansion) to E x V (chaos), calculated using BLOSUM62-based TCRdist between CDR3 peptides within each V-J. Welch's t-statistics and random forest reduced roughly 500 V-J features to 13, which were used in a naive Bayes classifier (R e1071). TCRdb reanalyzed the raw reads on its own, using fastp at Q25 for trimming and MiXCR for clone calling, and kept in-frame beta chains. For every CDR3 protein sequence, its rows merge into one entry that carries the most common genes and DNA. TCRdb's processing, not the authors' own work, is the source of the V and J calls. Across this sample there are a few hundred thousand distinct CDR3 sequences, with less than 15% seen only once. 9.2% of the sample comes from the top ten.

V is reduced by 2 bases and J by 1 base, leaving a spacing of 9 bases between them. Per the germline V gene, SGHTS is the CDR1 and YDEGEE is the CDR2. There are 15 amino acids in the CDR3, from cysteine to phenylalanine inclusive. Only the CDR3 part of the read is kept: 45 bases, read in frame from the first base. Stable Graves' hyperthyroidism was defined as no progression to ophthalmopathy during 18 months of follow-up. Hyperthyroidism patients were newly diagnosed, with disease duration under 2 months, and aged 18 to 65 years. Exclusion was applied to patients with uncontrolled infections, other autoimmune diseases, pregnancy or lactation. Diagnoses were based on clinical symptoms, serum thyroxine and TRAb, thyroid ultrasound and orbital computed tomography. Ficoll-Paque density gradient centrifugation was used to isolate PBMCs from approximately 11 ml of fresh peripheral blood. Total RNA was extracted using Trizol reagent, and RNA quality was assessed on an Agilent 2100 Bioanalyzer.

The table lists this clonotype with a few counts. Its antigen has not been determined. Base quality data are lacking; no much larger clone is found one base away. The sequence derives from a woman aged 18-35 years with Graves' hyperthyroidism. Sequencing was carried out using blood. Recombination linked TRBV5-8 to TRBJ2-2; TRBD2 is a weak D gene call, 6 bases matching. The nucleotide sequence reads as follows: TGTGCCAGCAGCTTCATGGGGGGGAACACCGGGGAGCTGTTTTTT. Its translation reads: CASSFMGGNTGELFF. The full variable domain, completed from the reference TRBV5-8 and TRBJ2-2 proteins outside the CDR3, reads EAGVTQSPTHLIKTRGQQATLRCSPISGHTSVYWYQQALGLGLQFLLWYDEGEERNRGNFPPRFSGRQFPNYSSELNVNALELEDSALYLCASSFMGGNTGELFFGEGSRLTVL.